What follows is one TCR beta chain and its context. The data derive from a study of PD-L1 blockade in urothelial cancer. Germline assignment: CDR1 SNHLY and CDR2 FYNNEI. The V and J ends lost 3 bases and 4 bases respectively, with 16 bases between them. This CDR3 is 16 amino acids long. The time point: peripheral blood 6 weeks after treatment start. Profiled with immunoSEQ multiplex PCR; TCRdb holds only in-frame clones, not every one. In the table there are more than 40,000 clones, 83% of which are singletons. The J gene is TRBJ2-1, the V gene TRBV2, with D possibly TRBD2 on 6 matching bases. This material consisted of PBMCs, taken around atezolizumab (anti-PD-L1) treatment. The TCR sequence derives from a man aged 55-75 years with urothelial cancer. The chain's CDR3 is CASSDRPGVGYNEQFF. The CDR3 bases are TGTGCCAGCAGTGATAGGCCGGGGGTTGGATACAATGAGCAGTTCTTC.